What follows are 6 T cell receptor beta chains derived from one specimen sequenced in a study of T cell clonality in common variable immunodeficiency. Repertoires were generated with immunoSEQ multiplex PCR, while TCRdb's copy carries only in-frame clones and drops some. The sample presents tens of thousands of clones, none singletons. Sequencing input: peripheral blood mononuclear cells. The source of these receptors is a person aged 18 to 75 in good health.

This clone has a count of ten or more. The CDR3 is cut off 3 residues early in the read; its end comes from the germline J gene. This chain joins TRBV18 and TRBJ2-3, with D tentatively TRBD1 (6 bases). CDR3 length: 16 amino acids. Trimming took off 3 bases at V and 3 bases at J, with 16 bases between the two ends. CDR1 and CDR2 (germline): KGHSH, LQKENI. CDR3 protein: CASSPAGTKGTDTQYF. CDR3 DNA (partial): TGTGCCAGCTCACCTGCCGGGACAAAGGGAACAGATACG.

This clone showed up many times. From the germline J gene comes the end of the CDR3, since the read stops 3 residues before it. This chain connects TRBV30 to TRBJ2-7; TRBD2 agrees at 9 bases. J gave up 2 bases and V 3 bases, and 11 bases lay outside the gene matches. Germline CDR1 GTSNPN, CDR2 SVGIG (reference sequence). The CDR3 spans 16 residues. The CDR3 spells CAWSRPRLAVTYEQYF. CDR3 DNA, as far as it was read: TGTGCCTGGAGCAGACCCCGACTAGCGGTTACCTACGAG.

This clone was seen ten or more times. The observed sequence ends 3 residues before the CDR3 terminus, with the missing tail filled in from the germline J gene. The chain employs TRBV30 and TRBJ1-5; possibly TRBD1 for D (5 bases). CDR1 is GTSNPN and CDR2 is SVGIG in the germline V gene (reference sequence). V was trimmed by 5 bases and J by 4 bases, leaving 12 bases between them. The CDR3 sequence is 13 residues long. The chain's CDR3 is CAWGHRANQPQHF. The sequenced CDR3 bases are TGTGCCTGGGGACACCGGGCAAATCAGCCC. Drawing the rest from reference TRBV30 and TRBJ1-5, the complete variable domain is SQTIHQWPATLVQPVGSPLSLECTVEGTSNPNLYWYRQAAGRGLQLLFYSVGIGQISSEVPQNLSASRPQDRQFILSSKKLLLSDSGFYLCAWGHRANQPQHFGDGTRLSIL.

The CDR3 DNA, read in part, is TGTGCCAGCGGCGGGTTGCAAGATACG. The encoded protein is CASGGLQDT. The entire CDR3 reads CASGGLQDTQYF. V usage is TRBV11-2 and J usage is TRBJ2-3; D perhaps matches TRBD2 (5 bases). The read stops 3 residues short of the end of the CDR3; the missing end is completed from the germline J gene. V dropped 8 bases and J dropped 5 bases, with 11 bases sitting between them. The CDR3 has 12 amino acids. Germline V lookup: CDR1 SGHAT, CDR2 FQNNGV.

This clone turned up a few times. The read gets to within 3 residues of the CDR3 end, and the germline J gene fills in the rest. V and J are TRBV6-2 or TRBV6-3 and TRBJ2-3; D is unclear. The CDR3 loop spans 16 amino acids. Looked up from germline, CDR1 is MNHEY and CDR2 is SVGEGT. The CDR3 sequence is CASADSRGFSNQPQYF. The sequenced part of the CDR3 DNA is TGTGCCAGCGCCGACTCAAGAGGCTTTAGCAATCAGCCG.

At least ten counts were recorded for this clone. A junction end diverges from the germline sequence, so it may reflect a read error. The DNA ends 3 residues before the CDR3 does, and the rest of the CDR3 is filled in from the germline J gene. The genes are TRBV20-1 and TRBJ2-7; 8 bases map to TRBD2. The CDR3 totals 17 residues. CDR1 is DFQATT, CDR2 SNEGSKA, per germline (reference sequence). The chain's CDR3 is CSVRGGSGLGSSYEQYF. Partial CDR3 DNA: TGCAGTGTTAGAGGAGGCTCGGGACTAGGAAGCTCCTACGAG.